This TCR beta chain was identified in a study of shared clonotypes between healthy human individuals. Each CD8 memory set brought CD45RO+ cells together with CCR7-negative CD45RA+ TemRA cells. On this clone itself: Its antigen remains unknown.

Germline loops: CDR1 PRHDT, CDR2 FYEKMQ (reference sequence). V gave up 5 bases and J gave up 2 bases, with 15 bases separating them. The length of the CDR3 is 15 residues. Sequencing was performed with immunoSEQ multiplex PCR; in TCRdb, only in-frame clones are kept and a portion is missing. There are some 690,000 clones in the sample; roughly 91% occur only once, and 34% lies in the top ten. Study observations and caveats: The small donor group covered limited genetic and exposure diversity. Around 5% of naive CD4 clonotypes were shared across a few donors.

The TCR originated in a man between 18 and 35 years old in good health. Some clones in this sample may be carry-over from other donors' samples. The sample consisted of memory CD8+ T cells from PBMCs. Subset here: CD45RO+ cells pooled with CCR7-negative TemRA cells. The chain links TRBV13 to TRBJ1-1; D unresolved. The DNA for the CDR3 is TGTGCCAGCAGCCCCCGACTAAACCCCAACACTGAAGCTTTCTTT. Amino acid sequence: CASSPRLNPNTEAFF.